The sequence of this TCR beta chain was determined in a study of blood T cell repertoires in COVID-19. Study details: Samples taken during acute and convalescent COVID-19 were collected in the United States, Italy and Spain. T cells, B-cell-depleted T cells, or PBMCs supplied cDNA or gDNA.

The CDR3 loop spans 16 amino acids. Per the germline V gene, CDR1 is SGHTA and CDR2 is FQGNSA. The V segment lost 3 bases and the J segment 4 bases; nucleotides outside the gene matches: 9. In the authors' workflow: Nucleated cell counts were estimated from reference gene primer amplification. The data were produced by immunoSEQ multiplex PCR, yet TCRdb's version contains in-frame clones alone and is incomplete. The V and J calls and clone size are taken from that table; D and trimming were inferred from the DNA. The sample holds some 80,000 clones; roughly 89% are singletons and the top ten take under 5%.

Sequenced material: peripheral blood. The source of this sequence is a woman aged 80 or over with active or convalescent COVID-19. The rearrangement uses TRBV7-2 and TRBJ2-1, with 7 bases matching TRBD2. This CDR3 reads CASSLVGGTVYNEQFF. The CDR3 DNA reads as TGTGCCAGCAGCTTGGTGGGAGGGACGGTATACAATGAGCAGTTCTTC. Supplemented by reference TRBV7-2 and TRBJ2-1, the full variable domain reads GAGVSQSPSNKVTEKGKDVELRCDPISGHTALYWYRQSLGQGLEFLIYFQGNSAPDKSGLPSDRFSAERTGGSVSTLTIQRTQQEDSAVYLCASSLVGGTVYNEQFFGPGTRLTVL.